The entry below gives a single T cell receptor (beta chain) sequence along with its context. In terms of age and location, participants ranged from roughly 18 to 100 years and lived in about 25 US areas. These data come from a study of blood T cell repertoires in COVID-19. The protocol was immunoSEQ multiplex PCR, while the TCRdb copy is restricted to in-frame clones and leaves out a portion. The repertoire holds approximately 260,000 clones, with approximately 84% as singletons. Germline values: CDR1 MNHEY, CDR2 SVGAGI. The ends were cut back, 6 bases at V and 4 bases at J, with 15 bases in the middle. CDR3 length: 15 residues.

Material: PBMCs or T cells enriched from blood (not recorded which). The source is a woman aged 40-49 years with acute COVID-19. This sequence joins TRBV6-5 and TRBJ2-2; TRBD2 might be the D (6 bases). CDR3: CASSPPGDGTGELFF. CDR3 coding DNA: TGTGCCAGCAGCCCCCCGGGGGATGGCACCGGGGAGCTGTTTTTT.